This entry features one T cell receptor beta chain sequence. The repertoire was sequenced with immunoSEQ multiplex PCR; TCRdb's copy has only in-frame clones and lacks some. The data contain 200,000 to 250,000 clones, 80% to 90% of them singletons. The CDR3 spans 17 residues. Germline V gene sequence: CDR1 KGHDR, CDR2 SFDVKD. Germline trimming cut 4 bases from V and 2 bases from J; bases unmatched to any gene: 5. The data originate from a study of blood T cell repertoires in COVID-19. Study details: Sources were T cells, B-cell-depleted T cells, or PBMCs; the material itself was cDNA or gDNA.

Enrollees, roughly 18 to 90 years old, lived in 24 US areas. Participant reports of clinical history set cohort assignment. The source is a woman aged 18-30 years in a cohort exposed to, infected with or recovered from COVID-19 (not recorded which). Sequences were obtained from PBMCs or T cells enriched from blood (not recorded which). The chain links TRBV24-1 to TRBJ1-4, with 11 positions matching TRBD1. The CDR3 sequence: CATSEPGQGGTNEKLFF. CDR3 bases: TGTGCCACCAGTGAGCCGGGACAGGGGGGCACTAATGAAAAACTGTTTTTT.